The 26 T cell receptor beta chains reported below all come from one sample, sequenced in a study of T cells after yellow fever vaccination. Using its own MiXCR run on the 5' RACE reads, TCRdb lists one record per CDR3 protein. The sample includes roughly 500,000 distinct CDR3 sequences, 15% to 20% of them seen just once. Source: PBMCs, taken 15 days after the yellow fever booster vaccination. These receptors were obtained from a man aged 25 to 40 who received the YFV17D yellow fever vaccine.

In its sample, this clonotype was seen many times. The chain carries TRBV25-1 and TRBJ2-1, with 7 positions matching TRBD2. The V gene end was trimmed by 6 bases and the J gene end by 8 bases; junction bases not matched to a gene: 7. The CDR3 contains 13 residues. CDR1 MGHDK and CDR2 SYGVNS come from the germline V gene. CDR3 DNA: TGTGCCAGCAGGCACCGGACTAGTTATGAGCAGTTCTTC. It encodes CASRHRTSYEQFF.

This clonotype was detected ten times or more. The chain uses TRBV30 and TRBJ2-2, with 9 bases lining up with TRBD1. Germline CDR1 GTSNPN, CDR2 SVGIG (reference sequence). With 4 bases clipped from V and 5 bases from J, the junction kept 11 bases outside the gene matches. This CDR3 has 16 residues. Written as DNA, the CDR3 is TGTGCCTGGAACAGGGGGCTAGGAGGGGAGACCGGGGAGCTGTTTTTT. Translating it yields CAWNRGLGGETGELFF.

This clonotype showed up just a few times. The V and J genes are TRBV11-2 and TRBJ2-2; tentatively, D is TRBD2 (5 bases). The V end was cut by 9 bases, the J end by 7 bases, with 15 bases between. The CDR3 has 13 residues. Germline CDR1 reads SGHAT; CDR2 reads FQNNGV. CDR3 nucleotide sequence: TGTGCCAGGTCACCGAGGACTGGCGGGGAGCTGTTTTTT. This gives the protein CARSPRTGGELFF. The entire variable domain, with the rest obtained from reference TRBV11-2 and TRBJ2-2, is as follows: EAGVAQSPRYKIIEKRQSVAFWCNPISGHATLYWYQQILGQGPKLLIQFQNNGVVDDSQLPKDRFSAERLKGVDSTLKIQPAKLEDSAVYLCARSPRTGGELFFGEGSRLTVL.

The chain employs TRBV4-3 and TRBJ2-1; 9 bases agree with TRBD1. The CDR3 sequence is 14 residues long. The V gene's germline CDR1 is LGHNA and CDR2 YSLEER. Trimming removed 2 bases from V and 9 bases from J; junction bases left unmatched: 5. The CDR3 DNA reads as TGCGCCAGCAGCCAACGGGACAGGGCAAGTGAGCAGTTCTTC. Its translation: CASSQRDRASEQFF.

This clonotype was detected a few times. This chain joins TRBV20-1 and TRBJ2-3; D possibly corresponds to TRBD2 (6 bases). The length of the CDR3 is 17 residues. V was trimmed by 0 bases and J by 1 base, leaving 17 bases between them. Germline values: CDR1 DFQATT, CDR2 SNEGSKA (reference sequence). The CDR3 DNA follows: TGCAGTGCTAGAGATAAGTCGCGGGGTATGGGCACAGATACGCAGTATTTT. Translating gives CSARDKSRGMGTDTQYF.

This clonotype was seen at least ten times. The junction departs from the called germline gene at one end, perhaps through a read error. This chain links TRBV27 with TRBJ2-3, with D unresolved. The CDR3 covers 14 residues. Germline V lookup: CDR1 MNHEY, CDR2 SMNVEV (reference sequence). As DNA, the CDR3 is TGCGCCAGCAGCTTGGGTGAGAGCACAGATACGCAGTATTTT. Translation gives CASSLGESTDTQYF.

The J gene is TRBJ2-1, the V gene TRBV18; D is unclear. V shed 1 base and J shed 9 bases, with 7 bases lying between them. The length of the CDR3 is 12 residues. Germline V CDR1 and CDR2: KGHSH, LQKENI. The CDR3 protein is CASSPQATEQFF. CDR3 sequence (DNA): TGTGCCAGCTCACCACAAGCAACTGAGCAGTTCTTC.

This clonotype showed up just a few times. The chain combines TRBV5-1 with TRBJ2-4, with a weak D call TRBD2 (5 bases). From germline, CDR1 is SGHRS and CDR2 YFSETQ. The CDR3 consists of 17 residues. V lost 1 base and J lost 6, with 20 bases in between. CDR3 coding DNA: TGCGCCAGCAGCTTGAGTATGACGGCAGGAGGTAGAAACATTCAGTACTTC. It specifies CASSLSMTAGGRNIQYF.

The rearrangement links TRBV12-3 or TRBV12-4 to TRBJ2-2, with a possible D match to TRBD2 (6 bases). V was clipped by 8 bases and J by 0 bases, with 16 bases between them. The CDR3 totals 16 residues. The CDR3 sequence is CASPTSVAANTGELFF. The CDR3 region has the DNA TGTGCCAGCCCGACGTCCGTAGCGGCGAACACCGGGGAGCTGTTTTTT.

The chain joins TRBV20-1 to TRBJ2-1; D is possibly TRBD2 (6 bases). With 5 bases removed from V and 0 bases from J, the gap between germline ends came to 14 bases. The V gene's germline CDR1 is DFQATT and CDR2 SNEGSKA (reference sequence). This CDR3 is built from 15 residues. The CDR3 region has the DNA TGCAGTGCTCCAGGGACTTCTAGCTCCTACAATGAGCAGTTCTTC. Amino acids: CSAPGTSSSYNEQFF.

The CDR3 DNA sequence: TGCGCCAGCAGCGGGGACGACAGGGTGAACACTGAAGCTTTCTTT. Amino acids: CASSGDDRVNTEAFF. The J gene is TRBJ1-1, the V gene TRBV5-1, with 7 nucleotides matching TRBD1. V shed 4 bases, J shed 0 bases, and the junction held 6 bases outside the gene matches. CDR1 is SGHRS, CDR2 YFSETQ, per germline. CDR3 length: 15 amino acids.

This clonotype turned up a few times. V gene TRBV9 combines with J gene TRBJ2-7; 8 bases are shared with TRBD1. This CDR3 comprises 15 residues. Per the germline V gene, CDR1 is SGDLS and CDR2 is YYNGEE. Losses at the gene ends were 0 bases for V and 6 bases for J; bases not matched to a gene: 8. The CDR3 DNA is TGTGCCAGCAGCGTAGGGTGGACAGGGTCTGGCGAGCAGTACTTC. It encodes CASSVGWTGSGEQYF.

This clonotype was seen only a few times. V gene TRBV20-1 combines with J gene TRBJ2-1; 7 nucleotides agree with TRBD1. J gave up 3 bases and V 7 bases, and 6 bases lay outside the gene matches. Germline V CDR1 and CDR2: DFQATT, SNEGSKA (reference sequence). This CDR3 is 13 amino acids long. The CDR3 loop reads CSVRDRVYNEQFF. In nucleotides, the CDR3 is TGCAGTGTTCGAGACAGGGTCTACAATGAGCAGTTCTTC.

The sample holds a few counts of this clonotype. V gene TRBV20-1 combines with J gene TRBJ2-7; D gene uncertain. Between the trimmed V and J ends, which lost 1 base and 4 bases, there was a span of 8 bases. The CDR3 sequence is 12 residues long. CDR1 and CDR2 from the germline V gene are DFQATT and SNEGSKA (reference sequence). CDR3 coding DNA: TGCAGTGCTAGAGCATACGATTACGAGCAGTACTTC. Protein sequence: CSARAYDYEQYF.

CDR3 sequence (DNA): TGTGCCACCAGCAGAATCAGGGCTCGGGACAGGGGCTCCTACGAGCAGTACTTC. Translated, it gives CATSRIRARDRGSYEQYF. This chain links TRBV15 with TRBJ2-7; 10 bases fit TRBD1. V lost 2 bases to trimming and J lost 0 bases; unmatched junction nucleotides: 10. The CDR3 spans 18 residues. Germline CDR1 is LNHNV and CDR2 is YYDKDF (reference sequence).

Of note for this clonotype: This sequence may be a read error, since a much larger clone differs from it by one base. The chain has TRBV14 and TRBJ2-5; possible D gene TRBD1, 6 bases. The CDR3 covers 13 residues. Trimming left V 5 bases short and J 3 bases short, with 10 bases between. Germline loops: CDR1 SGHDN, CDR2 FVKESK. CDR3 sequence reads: CASSWGHKETQYF. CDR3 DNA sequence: TGTGCCAGCAGCTGGGGACATAAAGAGACCCAGTACTTC.

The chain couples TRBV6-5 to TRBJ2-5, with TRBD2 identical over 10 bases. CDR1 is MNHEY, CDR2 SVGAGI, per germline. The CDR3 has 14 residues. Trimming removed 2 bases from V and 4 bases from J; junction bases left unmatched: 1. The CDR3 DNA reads TGTGCCAGCAGTTACCCTAGCGGGAGAGAGACCCAGTACTTC. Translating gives CASSYPSGRETQYF.

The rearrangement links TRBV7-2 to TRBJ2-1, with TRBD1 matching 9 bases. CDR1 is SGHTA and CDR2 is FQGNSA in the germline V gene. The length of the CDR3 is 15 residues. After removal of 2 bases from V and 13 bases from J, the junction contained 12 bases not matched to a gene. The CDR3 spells CASSLMGQGSTRQFF. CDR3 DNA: TGTGCCAGCAGCTTAATGGGACAGGGTTCTACCCGCCAGTTCTTC.

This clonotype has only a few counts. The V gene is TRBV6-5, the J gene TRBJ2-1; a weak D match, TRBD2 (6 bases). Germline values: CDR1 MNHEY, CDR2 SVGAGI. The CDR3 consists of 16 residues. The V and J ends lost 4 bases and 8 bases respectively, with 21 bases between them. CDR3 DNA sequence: TGTGCCAGCAGTTCCGAACCGGGAGAGGATGGCGATGAGCAGTTCTTC. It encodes CASSSEPGEDGDEQFF.

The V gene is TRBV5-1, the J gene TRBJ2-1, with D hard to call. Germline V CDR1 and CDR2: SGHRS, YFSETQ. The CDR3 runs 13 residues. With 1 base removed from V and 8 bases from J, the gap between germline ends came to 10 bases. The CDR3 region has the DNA TGCGCCAGCAGCTTGACTAACGGCGATGAGCAGTTCTTC. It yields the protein CASSLTNGDEQFF.

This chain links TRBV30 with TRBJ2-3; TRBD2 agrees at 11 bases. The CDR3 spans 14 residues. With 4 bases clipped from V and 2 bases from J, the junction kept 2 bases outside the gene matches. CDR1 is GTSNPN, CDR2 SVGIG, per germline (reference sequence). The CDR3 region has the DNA TGTGCCTGGAAGGGACTAGCGGTCACAGATACGCAGTATTTT. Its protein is CAWKGLAVTDTQYF.

The DNA for the CDR3 is TGTGCCAGCAATCAGGCGGGTAGCTCCTACGAGCAGTACTTC. This codes for CASNQAGSSYEQYF. The rearrangement links TRBV27 to TRBJ2-7; the D gene is possibly TRBD2 (5 bases). The germline V gene encodes CDR1 MNHEY and CDR2 SMNVEV (reference sequence). The CDR3 sequence is 14 residues long. Deletions cut 7 bases from V and 0 bases from J, with 13 bases between.

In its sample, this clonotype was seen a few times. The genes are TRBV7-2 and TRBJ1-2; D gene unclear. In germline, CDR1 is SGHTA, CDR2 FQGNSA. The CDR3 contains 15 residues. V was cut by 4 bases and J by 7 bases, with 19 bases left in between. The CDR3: CASSSNQAGWGGYTF. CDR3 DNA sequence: TGTGCCAGCAGCTCTAACCAGGCGGGGTGGGGTGGCTACACCTTC.

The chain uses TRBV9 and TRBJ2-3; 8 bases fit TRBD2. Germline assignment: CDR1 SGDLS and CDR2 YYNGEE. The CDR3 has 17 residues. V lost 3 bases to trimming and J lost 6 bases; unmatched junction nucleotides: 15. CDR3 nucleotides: TGTGCCAGCAGCGCCCCCGTATACGGTAGCGGGATGGATACGCAGTATTTT. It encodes CASSAPVYGSGMDTQYF.

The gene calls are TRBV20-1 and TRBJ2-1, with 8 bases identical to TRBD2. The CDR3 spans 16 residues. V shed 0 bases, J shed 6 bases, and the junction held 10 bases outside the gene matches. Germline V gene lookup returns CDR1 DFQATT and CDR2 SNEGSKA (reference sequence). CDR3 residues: CSARDPGGRVFNEQFF. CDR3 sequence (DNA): TGCAGTGCTAGAGATCCGGGGGGGCGGGTCTTCAATGAGCAGTTCTTC.

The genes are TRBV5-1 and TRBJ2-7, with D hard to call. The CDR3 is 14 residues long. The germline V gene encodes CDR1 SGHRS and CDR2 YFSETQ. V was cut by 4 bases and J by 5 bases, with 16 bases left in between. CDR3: CASSIMEGWDEQYF. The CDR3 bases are TGCGCCAGCAGCATAATGGAAGGTTGGGACGAGCAGTACTTC.